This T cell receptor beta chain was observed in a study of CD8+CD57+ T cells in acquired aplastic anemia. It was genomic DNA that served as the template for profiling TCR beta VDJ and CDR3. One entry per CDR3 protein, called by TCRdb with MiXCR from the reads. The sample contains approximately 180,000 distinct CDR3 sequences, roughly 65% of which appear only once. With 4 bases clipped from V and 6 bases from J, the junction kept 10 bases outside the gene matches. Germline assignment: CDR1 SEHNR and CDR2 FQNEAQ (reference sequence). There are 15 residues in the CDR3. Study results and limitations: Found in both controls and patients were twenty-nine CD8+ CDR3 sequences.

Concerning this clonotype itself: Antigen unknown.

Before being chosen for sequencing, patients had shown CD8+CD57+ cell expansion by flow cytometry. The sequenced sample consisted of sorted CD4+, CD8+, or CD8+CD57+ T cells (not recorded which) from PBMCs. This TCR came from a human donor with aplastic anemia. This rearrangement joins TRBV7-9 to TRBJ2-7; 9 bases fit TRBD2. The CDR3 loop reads CASSSFTGTSFEQYF. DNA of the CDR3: TGTGCCAGCAGCTCTTTCACCGGGACTAGCTTCGAGCAGTACTTC.